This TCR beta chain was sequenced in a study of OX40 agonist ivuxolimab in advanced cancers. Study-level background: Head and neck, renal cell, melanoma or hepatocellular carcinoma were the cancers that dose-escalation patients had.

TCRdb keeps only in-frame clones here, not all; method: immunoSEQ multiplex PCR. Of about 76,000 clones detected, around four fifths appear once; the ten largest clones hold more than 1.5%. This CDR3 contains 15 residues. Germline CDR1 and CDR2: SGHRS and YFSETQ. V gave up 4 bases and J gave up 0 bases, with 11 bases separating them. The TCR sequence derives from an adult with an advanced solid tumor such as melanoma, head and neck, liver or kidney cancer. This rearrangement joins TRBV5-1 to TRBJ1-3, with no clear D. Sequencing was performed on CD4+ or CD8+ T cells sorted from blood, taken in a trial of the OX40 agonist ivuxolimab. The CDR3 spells CASSPDFGSGNTIYF. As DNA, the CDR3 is TGCGCCAGCAGCCCCGACTTCGGCTCTGGAAACACCATATATTTT. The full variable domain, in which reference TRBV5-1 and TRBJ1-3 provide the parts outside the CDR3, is KAGVTQTPRYLIKTRGQQVTLSCSPISGHRSVSWYQQTPGQGLQFLFEYFSETQRNKGNFPGRFSGRQFSNSRSEMNVSTLELGDSALYLCASSPDFGSGNTIYFGEGSWLTVV.